Listed below are T cell receptor beta chains from one sample, sequenced in a study of blood T cell repertoires in COVID-19. Method: immunoSEQ multiplex PCR; TCRdb's copy keeps in-frame clones and lacks some. The table lists over 200,000 clones, around 89% of them singletons, with about 5% in the top ten. The sequencing sample was made of peripheral blood. These receptors were obtained from a woman aged 40 to 49 with acute or convalescent COVID-19. Both conserved end residues are part of each CDR3. D genes are given only for firm matches. Size values are once, few and many counts, or a class for expanded clones, and some rows have none.

>-|TRBV7-2|TRBJ2-3|-
CASSQDVGRNTQYF
TGTGCCAGCAGCCAAGATGTTGGGAGAAATACGCAGTATTTT
>-|TRBV6-5|TRBJ1-2|TRBD1
CASRRQGGYGYTF
TGTGCCAGCAGGAGACAGGGGGGCTATGGCTACACCTTC
>-|TRBV19|TRBJ1-5|-
CASSITGRGQPQHF
TGTGCCAGTAGTATCACAGGGCGGGGGCAGCCCCAGCATTTT
>-|TRBV3-1/TRBV3-2|TRBJ2-2|TRBD1
CASSQEGTGGHGELFF
TGTGCCAGCAGCCAAGAGGGGACAGGGGGCCACGGGGAGCTGTTTTTT
>-|TRBV6-4|TRBJ2-2|TRBD1
CASSDWGQGHTGELFF
TGTGCCAGCAGTGACTGGGGACAGGGACACACCGGGGAGCTGTTTTTT
>-|TRBV4-1|TRBJ1-2|TRBD1
CASSQDRPGGFHGYTF
TGCGCCAGCAGCCAAGATCGGCCAGGGGGGTTCCATGGCTACACCTTC
>-|TRBV3-1/TRBV3-2|TRBJ2-3|TRBD1
CASSRLGTGADTQYF
TGTGCCAGCAGCCGATTGGGGACAGGGGCAGATACGCAGTATTTT
>few|TRBV29-1|TRBJ1-1|TRBD1
CSVGGTGTSSTEAFF
TGCAGCGTTGGAGGGACAGGGACCTCCTCCACTGAAGCTTTCTTT
>-|TRBV28|TRBJ1-1|-
CASRKITGTILANTEAFF
TGTGCCAGCAGGAAGATTACCGGGACAATCTTGGCGAACACTGAAGCTTTCTTT
>-|TRBV3-1/TRBV3-2|TRBJ1-2|-
CASSPKGSGLYQGYTF
TGTGCCAGCAGTCCAAAGGGGTCAGGCCTCTACCAGGGCTACACCTTC
>-|TRBV11-1|TRBJ2-5|TRBD2
CASVAGTSGPIGTQYF
TGTGCCAGCGTCGCCGGGACTAGCGGCCCAATCGGGACCCAGTACTTC
>-|TRBV7-3|TRBJ2-3|TRBD1
CASSLTARQGGTDTQYF
TGTGCCAGCAGCTTAACGGCAAGACAGGGTGGTACAGATACGCAGTATTTT
>once|TRBV24-1|TRBJ1-5|-
CATSSGGPSNQPQHF
TGTGCCACCAGTAGCGGGGGCCCTAGCAATCAGCCCCAGCATTTT
>-|TRBV19|TRBJ1-1|-
CASRSGPNTEAFF
TGTGCCAGTAGGAGTGGGCCCAACACTGAAGCTTTCTTT
>few|TRBV7-8|TRBJ1-2|TRBD1
CASSLGRDRANYGYTF
TGTGCCAGCAGCTTAGGCCGGGACAGGGCTAACTATGGCTACACCTTC
>-|TRBV19|TRBJ1-2|-
CASSTPGGAAGGYTF
TGTGCCAGTAGCACGCCAGGCGGGGCTGCGGGAGGCTACACCTTC
>-|TRBV6-1|TRBJ1-1|-
CASSDFGGAEAFF
TGTGCCAGCAGTGATTTTGGGGGCGCTGAAGCTTTCTTT
>-|TRBV9|TRBJ1-2|-
CASSVDGAGYGYTF
TGTGCCAGCAGCGTAGATGGGGCAGGCTATGGCTACACCTTC
>-|TRBV5-1|TRBJ1-1|TRBD1
CASRATGGLAEAFF
TGCGCCAGCAGGGCTACAGGGGGCCTAGCTGAAGCTTTCTTT
>-|TRBV7-2|TRBJ1-3|-
CASRETGSGNTIYF
TGTGCCAGCAGGGAGACAGGCTCTGGAAACACCATATATTTT
>once|TRBV6-5|TRBJ1-2|TRBD1
CASHRTGGYGYTF
TGTGCCAGCCACCGGACAGGGGGTTATGGCTACACCTTC
>-|TRBV5-1|TRBJ2-3|-
CASSFPLADSTDTQYF
TGCGCCAGCAGCTTTCCCCTCGCGGATTCCACAGATACGCAGTATTTT
>-|TRBV12-3/TRBV12-4|TRBJ1-5|TRBD1
CASSLTGSKPQHF
TGTGCCAGCAGTTTGACAGGGTCGAAGCCCCAGCATTTT
>-|TRBV27|TRBJ2-1|TRBD1
CASSFGTGGDEQFF
TGTGCCAGCAGTTTCGGGACAGGGGGCGATGAGCAGTTCTTC
>-|TRBV28|TRBJ1-1|-
CASSPPNRVDTEAFF
TGTGCCAGCAGCCCCCCGAACAGGGTAGACACTGAAGCTTTCTTT
>once|TRBV7-8|TRBJ1-1|TRBD1
CASTSGRGTGVTEAFF
TGTGCCAGCACCTCGGGCAGGGGGACAGGGGTCACTGAAGCTTTCTTT
>few|TRBV25-1|TRBJ2-2|TRBD2
CASSDSSGEGGELFF
TGTGCCAGCAGTGATAGTAGCGGGGAAGGCGGGGAGCTGTTTTTT
>-|TRBV15|TRBJ1-6|TRBD1
CATSTRTGGNSPLHF
TGTGCCACCAGCACCAGGACAGGGGGAAATTCACCCCTCCACTTT
>once|TRBV24-1|TRBJ1-2|-
CATSSTRHGYTF
TGTGCCACCAGCTCGACCAGGCATGGCTACACCTTC
>-|TRBV7-2|TRBJ2-5|TRBD2
CASSFLAGGPKFETQYF
TGTGCCAGCAGCTTCTTAGCGGGGGGGCCGAAGTTTGAGACCCAGTACTTC
>-|TRBV18|TRBJ2-3|-
CASSPQGGHTDTQYF
TGTGCCAGCTCACCACAGGGGGGGCACACAGATACGCAGTATTTT